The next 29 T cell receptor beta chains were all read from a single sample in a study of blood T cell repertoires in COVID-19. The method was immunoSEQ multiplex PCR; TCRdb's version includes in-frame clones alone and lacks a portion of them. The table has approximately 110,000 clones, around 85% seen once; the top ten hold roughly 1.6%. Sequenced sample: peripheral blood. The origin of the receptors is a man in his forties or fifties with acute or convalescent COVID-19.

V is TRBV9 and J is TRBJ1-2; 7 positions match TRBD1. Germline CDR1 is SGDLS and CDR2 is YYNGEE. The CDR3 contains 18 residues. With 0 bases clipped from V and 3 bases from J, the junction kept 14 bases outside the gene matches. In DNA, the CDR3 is TGTGCCAGCAGCGTAGCTAAATATCGGACAGGTGGAGACTATGGCTACACCTTC. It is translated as CASSVAKYRTGGDYGYTF.

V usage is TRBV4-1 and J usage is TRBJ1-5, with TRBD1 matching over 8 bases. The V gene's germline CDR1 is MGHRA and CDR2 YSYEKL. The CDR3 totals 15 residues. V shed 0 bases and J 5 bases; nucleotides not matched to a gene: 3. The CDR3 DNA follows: TGCGCCAGCAGCCAAGAACCAGGGGGCTATCAGCCCCAGCATTTT. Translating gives CASSQEPGGYQPQHF.

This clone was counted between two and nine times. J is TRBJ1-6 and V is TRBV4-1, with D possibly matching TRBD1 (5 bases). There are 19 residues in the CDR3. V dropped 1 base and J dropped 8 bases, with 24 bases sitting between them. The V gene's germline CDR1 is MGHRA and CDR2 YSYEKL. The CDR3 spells CASSQVGPGRSRRYSPLHF. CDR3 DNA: TGCGCCAGCAGCCAAGTGGGGCCAGGGAGGAGCCGGAGGTATTCACCCCTCCACTTT.

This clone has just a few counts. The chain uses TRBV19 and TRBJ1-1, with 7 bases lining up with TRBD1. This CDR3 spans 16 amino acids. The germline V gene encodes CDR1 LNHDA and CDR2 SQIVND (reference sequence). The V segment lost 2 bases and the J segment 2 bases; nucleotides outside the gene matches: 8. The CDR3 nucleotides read TGTGCCAGTAGTATACTCCCGGGACAGCTTAACACTGAAGCTTTCTTT. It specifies CASSILPGQLNTEAFF.

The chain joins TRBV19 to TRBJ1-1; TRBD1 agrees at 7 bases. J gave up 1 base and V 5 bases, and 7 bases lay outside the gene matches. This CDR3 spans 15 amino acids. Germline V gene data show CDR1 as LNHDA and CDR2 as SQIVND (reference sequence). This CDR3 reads CASSGMGQQNTEAFF. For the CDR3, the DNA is TGTGCCAGTAGTGGGATGGGACAGCAGAACACTGAAGCTTTCTTT.

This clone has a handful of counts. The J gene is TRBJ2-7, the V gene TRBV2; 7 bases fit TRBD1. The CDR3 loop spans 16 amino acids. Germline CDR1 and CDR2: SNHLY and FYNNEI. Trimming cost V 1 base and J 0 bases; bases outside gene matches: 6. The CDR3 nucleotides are TGTGCCAGCAGTGAAGAGAGAGGGGGCCTCTCCTACGAGCAGTACTTC. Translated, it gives CASSEERGGLSYEQYF.

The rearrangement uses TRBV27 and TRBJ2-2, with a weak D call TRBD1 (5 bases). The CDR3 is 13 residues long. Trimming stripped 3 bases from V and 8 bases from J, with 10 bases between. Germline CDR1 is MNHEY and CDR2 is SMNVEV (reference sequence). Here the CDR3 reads CASSFQGRGELFF. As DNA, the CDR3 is TGTGCCAGCAGTTTCCAGGGTCGGGGGGAGCTGTTTTTT.

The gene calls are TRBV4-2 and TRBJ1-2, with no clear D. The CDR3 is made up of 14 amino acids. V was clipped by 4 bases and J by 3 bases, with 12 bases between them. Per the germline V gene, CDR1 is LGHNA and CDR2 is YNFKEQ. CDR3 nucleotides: TGTGCCAGCAGCCCCTTGAGTAGAGACTATGGCTACACCTTC. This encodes CASSPLSRDYGYTF.

CDR3 DNA: TGCAGTGCTAGTCTAGCGGGGGGGACAGATACGCAGTATTTT. Translating it yields CSASLAGGTDTQYF. The chain has TRBV20-1 and TRBJ2-3; 12 positions agree with TRBD2. The V and J ends lost 3 bases and 3 bases, in that order; junction bases with no gene match: 1. Germline assignment: CDR1 DFQATT and CDR2 SNEGSKA (reference sequence). The CDR3 runs to 14 residues.

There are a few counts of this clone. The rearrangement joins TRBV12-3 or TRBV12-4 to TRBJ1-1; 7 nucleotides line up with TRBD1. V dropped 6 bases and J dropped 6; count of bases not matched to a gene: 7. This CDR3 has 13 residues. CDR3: CASSSTGFAEAFF. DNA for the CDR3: TGTGCCAGCAGCTCGACAGGGTTCGCTGAAGCTTTCTTT.

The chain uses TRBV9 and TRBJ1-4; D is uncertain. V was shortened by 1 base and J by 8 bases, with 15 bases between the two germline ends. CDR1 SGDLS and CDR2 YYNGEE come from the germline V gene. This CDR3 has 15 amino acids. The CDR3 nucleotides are TGTGCCAGCAGCGTACACGGGGAAGGGAACGAAAAACTGTTTTTT. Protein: CASSVHGEGNEKLFF.

Written as DNA, the CDR3 is TGTGCCACCAGTGATTACAAAGGGGGAAGTTTTCTGACCGGGGAGCTGTTTTTT. Amino acids: CATSDYKGGSFLTGELFF. The chain combines TRBV24-1 with TRBJ2-2, with a possible D match to TRBD1 (6 bases). This CDR3 has 18 amino acids. CDR1 and CDR2 from the germline V gene are KGHDR and SFDVKD. Trimming shortened V by 2 bases and J by 5 bases, and 20 bases separated the two germline ends.

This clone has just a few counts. The CDR3 region has the DNA TGTGCCAGCAGTTTATCCCTTAGGGGTATCTCCTACAATGAGCAGTTCTTC. It encodes CASSLSLRGISYNEQFF. The chain combines TRBV27 with TRBJ2-1, with D tentatively TRBD1 (5 bases). The V gene's germline CDR1 is MNHEY and CDR2 SMNVEV (reference sequence). Between the trimmed V and J ends, which lost 0 bases and 0 bases, there was a span of 12 bases. This CDR3 has 17 residues.

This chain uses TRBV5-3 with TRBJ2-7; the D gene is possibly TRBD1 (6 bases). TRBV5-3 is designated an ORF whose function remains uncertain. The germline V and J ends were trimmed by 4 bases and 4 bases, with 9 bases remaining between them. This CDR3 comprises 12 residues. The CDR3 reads CARSPQGYEQYV. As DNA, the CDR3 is TGTGCCAGAAGCCCCCAGGGGTACGAGCAGTACGTC.

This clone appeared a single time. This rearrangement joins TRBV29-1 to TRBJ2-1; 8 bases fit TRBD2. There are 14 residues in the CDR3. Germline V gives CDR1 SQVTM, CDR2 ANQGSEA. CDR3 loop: CSSTGGGPINEQFF. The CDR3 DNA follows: TGCAGTTCCACCGGGGGGGGCCCGATCAATGAGCAGTTCTTC.

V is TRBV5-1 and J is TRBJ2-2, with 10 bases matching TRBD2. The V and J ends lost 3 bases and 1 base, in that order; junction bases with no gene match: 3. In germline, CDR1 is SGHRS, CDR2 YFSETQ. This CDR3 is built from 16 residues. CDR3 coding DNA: TGCGCCAGCAGCTCACTAGCGGGACAGAACACCGGGGAGCTGTTTTTT. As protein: CASSSLAGQNTGELFF. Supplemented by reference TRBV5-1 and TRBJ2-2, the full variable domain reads KAGVTQTPRYLIKTRGQQVTLSCSPISGHRSVSWYQQTPGQGLQFLFEYFSETQRNKGNFPGRFSGRQFSNSRSEMNVSTLELGDSALYLCASSSLAGQNTGELFFGEGSRLTVL.

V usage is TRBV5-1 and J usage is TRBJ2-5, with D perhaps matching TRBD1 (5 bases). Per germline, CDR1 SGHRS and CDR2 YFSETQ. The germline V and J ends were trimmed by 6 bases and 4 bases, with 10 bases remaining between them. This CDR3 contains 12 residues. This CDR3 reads CASKGTGETQYF. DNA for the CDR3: TGCGCCAGCAAGGGCACAGGAGAGACCCAGTACTTC. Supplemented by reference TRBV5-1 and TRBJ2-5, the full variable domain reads KAGVTQTPRYLIKTRGQQVTLSCSPISGHRSVSWYQQTPGQGLQFLFEYFSETQRNKGNFPGRFSGRQFSNSRSEMNVSTLELGDSALYLCASKGTGETQYFGPGTRLLVL.

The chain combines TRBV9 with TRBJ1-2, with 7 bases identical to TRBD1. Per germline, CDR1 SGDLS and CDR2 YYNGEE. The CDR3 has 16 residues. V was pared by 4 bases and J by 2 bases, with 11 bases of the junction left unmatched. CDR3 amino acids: CASSPQGSTTNYGYTF. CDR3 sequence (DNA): TGTGCCAGCAGCCCACAGGGGTCTACTACCAACTATGGCTACACCTTC. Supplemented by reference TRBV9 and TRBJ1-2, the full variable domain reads DSGVTQTPKHLITATGQRVTLRCSPRSGDLSVYWYQQSLDQGLQFLIQYYNGEERAKGNILERFSAQQFPDLHSELNLSSLELGDSALYFCASSPQGSTTNYGYTFGSGTRLTVV.

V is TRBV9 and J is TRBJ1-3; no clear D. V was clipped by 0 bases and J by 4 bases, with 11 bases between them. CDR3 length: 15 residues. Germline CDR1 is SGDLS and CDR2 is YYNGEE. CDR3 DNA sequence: TGTGCCAGCAGCGTAGGGCCAAAGAGGGGAAACACCATATATTTT. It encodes CASSVGPKRGNTIYF.

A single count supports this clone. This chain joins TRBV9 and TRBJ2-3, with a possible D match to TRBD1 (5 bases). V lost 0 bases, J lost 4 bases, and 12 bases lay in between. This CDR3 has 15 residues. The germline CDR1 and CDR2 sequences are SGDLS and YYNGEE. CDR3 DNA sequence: TGTGCCAGCAGCGTAGGGGTACAGGTGGCAGATACGCAGTATTTT. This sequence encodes CASSVGVQVADTQYF.

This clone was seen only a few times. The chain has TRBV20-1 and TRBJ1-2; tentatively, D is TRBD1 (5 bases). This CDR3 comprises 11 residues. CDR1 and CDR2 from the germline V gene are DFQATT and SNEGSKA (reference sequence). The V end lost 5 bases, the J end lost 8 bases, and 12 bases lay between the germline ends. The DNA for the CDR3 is TGCAGTGCTGGGACTTCATTAGGCTACACCTTC. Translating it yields CSAGTSLGYTF.

The CDR3 bases are TGCGCCAGCAGCATATTCCGGGACAGGGGGAATTCACCCCTCCACTTT. The encoded protein is CASSIFRDRGNSPLHF. This chain connects TRBV4-1 to TRBJ1-6; 11 nucleotides match TRBD1. This CDR3 comprises 16 residues. Germline V gene data show CDR1 as MGHRA and CDR2 as YSYEKL. The V gene end was trimmed by 5 bases and the J gene end by 7 bases; junction bases not matched to a gene: 7.

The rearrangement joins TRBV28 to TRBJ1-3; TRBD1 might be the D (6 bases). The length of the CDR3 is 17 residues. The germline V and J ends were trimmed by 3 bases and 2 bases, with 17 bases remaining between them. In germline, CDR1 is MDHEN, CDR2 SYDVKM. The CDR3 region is CASSLAGANRAGNTIYF. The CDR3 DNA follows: TGTGCCAGCAGTTTGGCGGGGGCCAACAGGGCTGGAAACACCATATATTTT.

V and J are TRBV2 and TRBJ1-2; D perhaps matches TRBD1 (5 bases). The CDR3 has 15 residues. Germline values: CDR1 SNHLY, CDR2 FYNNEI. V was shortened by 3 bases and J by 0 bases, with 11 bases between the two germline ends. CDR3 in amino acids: CASSDSQGANYGYTF. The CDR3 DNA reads TGTGCCAGCAGTGACTCCCAGGGCGCTAACTATGGCTACACCTTC.

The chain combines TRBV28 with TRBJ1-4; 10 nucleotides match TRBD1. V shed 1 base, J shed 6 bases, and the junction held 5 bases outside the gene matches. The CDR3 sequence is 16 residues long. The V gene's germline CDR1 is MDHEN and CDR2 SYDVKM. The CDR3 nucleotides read TGTGCCAGCAGTTTATTGGGGACAGGGGCGGATGAAAAACTGTTTTTT. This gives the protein CASSLLGTGADEKLFF.

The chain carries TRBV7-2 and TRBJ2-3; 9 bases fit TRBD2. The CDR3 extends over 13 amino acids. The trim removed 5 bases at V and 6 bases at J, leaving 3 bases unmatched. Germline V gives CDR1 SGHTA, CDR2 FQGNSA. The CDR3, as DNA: TGTGCCAGCAGCACGCGGGGGGGGGATACGCAGTATTTT. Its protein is CASSTRGGDTQYF.

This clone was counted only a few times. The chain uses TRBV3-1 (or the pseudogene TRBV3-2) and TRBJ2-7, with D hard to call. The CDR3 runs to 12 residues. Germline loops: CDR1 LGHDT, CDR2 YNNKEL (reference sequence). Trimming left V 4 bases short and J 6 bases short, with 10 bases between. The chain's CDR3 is CASSLPNGEQYF. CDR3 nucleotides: TGTGCCAGCAGCCTTCCTAATGGCGAGCAGTACTTC.

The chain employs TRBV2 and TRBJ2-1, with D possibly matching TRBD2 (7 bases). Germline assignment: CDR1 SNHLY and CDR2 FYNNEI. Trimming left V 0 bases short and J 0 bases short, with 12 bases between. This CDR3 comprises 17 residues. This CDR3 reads CASSEAEGGYSYNEQFF. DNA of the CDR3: TGTGCCAGCAGTGAAGCTGAGGGGGGGTACTCCTACAATGAGCAGTTCTTC.

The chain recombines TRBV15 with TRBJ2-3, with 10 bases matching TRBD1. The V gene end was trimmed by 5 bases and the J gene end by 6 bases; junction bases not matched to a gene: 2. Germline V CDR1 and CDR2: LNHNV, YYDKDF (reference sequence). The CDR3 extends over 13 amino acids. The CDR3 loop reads CATSDRGPDTQYF. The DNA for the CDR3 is TGTGCCACCAGCGACAGGGGGCCGGATACGCAGTATTTT.